The present T cell receptor beta chain was sequenced within a study of T cells in Graves' hyperthyroidism and ophthalmopathy. Study-wide findings and caveats: Most clonotypes expanded in the thyroid (above 0.001) were also present in blood.

RNA transcripts served as the template for amplifying TCR beta CDR3 regions. The HTBI set primed first-round TCR CDR3 RT-PCR. MiXCR, applied by TCRdb to the multiplex PCR reads, yields one record per CDR3 protein. The sample lists about 360,000 distinct CDR3 sequences; 15% to 19% were seen once. This clonotype showed up many times. Its target is not known. The length of the CDR3 is 16 residues. Germline CDR1 SNHLY, CDR2 FYNNEI. The V gene lost 2 bases and the J gene lost 0 bases, with 13 bases spanning the gap. Hyperthyroidism had been newly diagnosed in patients aged 18 to 65, and its duration was under 2 months. Exclusion criteria comprised uncontrolled infection, other autoimmune disease, pregnancy or lactation.

Sequencing was done on a sample of blood. The gene calls are TRBV2 and TRBJ2-5; TRBD2 is a possible D gene (6 bases). This clonotype was obtained from a woman under 30 with Graves' hyperthyroidism that later progressed to Graves' ophthalmopathy. CDR3 in amino acids: CASSERPSGYQETQYF. The CDR3, as DNA: TGTGCCAGCAGTGAACGCCCGAGCGGGTACCAAGAGACCCAGTACTTC.